These 25 T cell receptor beta chains were all obtained from the same sample, sequenced in a study of cytomegalovirus exposure and HLA in healthy donors. TCRdb's table, derived via immunoSEQ multiplex PCR, lists solely in-frame clones and lacks some. The sample shows 300,000 or so clones, around 90% of them seen only once. The sample consisted of PBMCs. All receptors come from a man younger than 45 in good health and CMV-seronegative.

In this sample, this clone turned up a few times. V gene TRBV7-9 combines with J gene TRBJ1-2; D call uncertain. The CDR3 is 12 amino acids. Trimming removed 5 bases from V and 4 bases from J, with 8 bases in between. The V gene's germline CDR1 is SEHNR and CDR2 FQNEAQ (reference sequence). The CDR3 sequence: CASSTEVYGYTF. The CDR3 DNA reads TGTGCCAGCAGCACAGAAGTCTATGGCTACACCTTC.

The CDR3 sequence: CASSELAAFYNEQFF. The DNA of the CDR3 is TGTGCCAGCAGTGAACTTGCGGCTTTCTACAATGAGCAGTTCTTC. The chain recombines TRBV2 with TRBJ2-1; D unclear. Trimming removed 2 bases at V and 3 bases at J, with 11 bases between. The CDR3 is 15 residues long. Germline CDR1 reads SNHLY; CDR2 reads FYNNEI. Drawing the rest from reference TRBV2 and TRBJ2-1, the complete variable domain is EPEVTQTPSHQVTQMGQEVILRCVPISNHLYFYWYRQILGQKVEFLVSFYNNEISEKSEIFDDQFSVERPDGSNFTLKIRSTKLEDSAMYFCASSELAAFYNEQFFGPGTRLTVL.

Only a few counts were recorded for this clone. This chain uses TRBV4-1 with TRBJ1-1; D possibly corresponds to TRBD1 (5 bases). The CDR3 is made up of 13 amino acids. V lost 5 bases, J lost 4 bases, and 11 bases lay in between. Germline V CDR1 and CDR2: MGHRA, YSYEKL. The CDR3 protein is CASSWGVLTEAFF. CDR3 DNA sequence: TGCGCCAGCAGCTGGGGGGTTCTCACTGAAGCTTTCTTT.

V gene TRBV2 combines with J gene TRBJ1-1; 7 bases line up with TRBD1. Trimming at V came to 6 bases and at J to 3 bases, leaving 4 bases not matched to a gene. From germline, CDR1 is SNHLY and CDR2 FYNNEI. The CDR3 runs to 13 residues. The CDR3 spells CASRLQGYTEAFF. The CDR3, as DNA: TGTGCCAGCAGGCTACAGGGGTACACTGAAGCTTTCTTT.

J is TRBJ1-3 and V is TRBV7-9; perhaps TRBD1 as D (5 bases). This CDR3 has 16 residues. With 1 base removed from V and 0 bases from J, the gap between germline ends came to 10 bases. Germline-derived CDR1 and CDR2 are SEHNR and FQNEAQ (reference sequence). The chain's CDR3 is CASSLGTGVSGNTIYF. DNA for the CDR3: TGTGCCAGCAGCTTAGGAACAGGTGTCTCTGGAAACACCATATATTTT.

This chain uses TRBV6-5 with TRBJ2-7; TRBD1 might be the D (5 bases). CDR1 and CDR2 (germline): MNHEY, SVGAGI. Trimming left V 6 bases short and J 3 bases short, with 9 bases between. The CDR3 extends over 12 amino acids. CDR3 bases: TGTGCCAGCAGCCACGACAGCTACGAGCAGTACTTC. It encodes CASSHDSYEQYF.

V usage is TRBV4-2 and J usage is TRBJ1-1; TRBD1 is a possible D gene (5 bases). The CDR3 is 16 amino acids. Germline V gene sequence: CDR1 LGHNA, CDR2 YNFKEQ. Trimming removed 1 base from V and 0 bases from J, with 12 bases in between. This CDR3 is CASSQVGGRMNTEAFF. For the CDR3, the DNA is TGTGCCAGCAGCCAAGTCGGGGGAAGGATGAACACTGAAGCTTTCTTT.

The chain uses TRBV10-1 and TRBJ1-1; the D gene is possibly TRBD1 (5 bases). V was pared by 3 bases and J by 2 bases, with 13 bases between. Germline values: CDR1 WNHNN, CDR2 SYGVQD (reference sequence). The length of the CDR3 is 15 residues. CDR3 amino acids: CASSDPGLSNTEAFF. The CDR3 nucleotides are TGCGCCAGCAGTGACCCGGGACTCAGTAACACTGAAGCTTTCTTT.

J is TRBJ1-6 and V is TRBV6-5, with 8 bases matching TRBD1. CDR1 and CDR2 (germline): MNHEY, SVGAGI. CDR3 length: 15 amino acids. Unmatched junction bases numbered 10, after V lost 5 bases and J lost 10 bases. For the CDR3, the DNA is TGTGCCAGCAGTCCCCGGACAGGGATTGTGTCACCCCTCCACTTT. This sequence encodes CASSPRTGIVSPLHF.

J is TRBJ2-5 and V is TRBV29-1, with 8 bases fitting TRBD2. This CDR3 is built from 14 residues. The V gene's germline CDR1 is SQVTM and CDR2 ANQGSEA. Trimming removed 4 bases from V and 4 bases from J; junction bases left unmatched: 8. The CDR3 region is CSVVGAGASETQYF. For the CDR3, the DNA is TGCAGCGTTGTAGGAGCGGGGGCCTCAGAGACCCAGTACTTC.

V gene TRBV7-9 combines with J gene TRBJ2-7, with TRBD1 as a possible D gene (6 bases). Germline V gene sequence: CDR1 SEHNR, CDR2 FQNEAQ (reference sequence). V lost 2 bases to trimming and J lost 2 bases, with 7 bases between them. There are 13 residues in the CDR3. The CDR3, as DNA: TGTGCCAGCAGCTTACAGGGGCCCTACGAGCAGTACTTC. Amino acids: CASSLQGPYEQYF.

The chain carries TRBV7-8 and TRBJ1-2; TRBD1 might be the D (5 bases). Between the trimmed V and J ends, which lost 3 bases and 2 bases, there was a span of 13 bases. Germline CDR1 SGHVS, CDR2 FQNEAQ. This CDR3 has 15 residues. This CDR3 reads CASSLGDDSNYGYTF. In DNA form, the CDR3 reads TGTGCCAGCAGCTTGGGTGACGACAGCAACTATGGCTACACCTTC.

The rearrangement links TRBV4-2 to TRBJ1-1; TRBD1 is a possible D gene (5 bases). Germline lookup yields CDR1 LGHNA and CDR2 YNFKEQ. This CDR3 has 16 amino acids. Trimming took off 4 bases at V and 4 bases at J, with 19 bases between the two ends. The CDR3: CASSPRGGEIPTEAFF. The DNA for the CDR3 is TGTGCCAGCAGCCCCCGGGGGGGGGAAATTCCCACTGAAGCTTTCTTT.

The chain combines TRBV15 with TRBJ2-5; D gene ambiguous. Germline V CDR1 and CDR2: LNHNV, YYDKDF (reference sequence). This CDR3 has 13 amino acids. Trimming stripped 2 bases from V and 5 bases from J, with 9 bases between. The CDR3 nucleotides read TGTGCCACCAGCAGAAGCACGGGTGAGACCCAGTACTTC. The encoded protein is CATSRSTGETQYF.

The chain has TRBV10-3 and TRBJ1-1; D unresolved. The ends were cut back, 6 bases at V and 0 bases at J, with 11 bases in the middle. The germline V gene has CDR1 ENHRY and CDR2 SYGVKD. The CDR3 spans 14 residues. CDR3 DNA: TGTGCCATCAGACTGGGAGTAATGAACACTGAAGCTTTCTTT. Its protein is CAIRLGVMNTEAFF.

V gene TRBV6-6 combines with J gene TRBJ2-7; 7 bases are shared with TRBD1. Germline trimming cut 6 bases from V and 4 bases from J; bases unmatched to any gene: 12. This CDR3 comprises 15 residues. Per germline, CDR1 MNHNY and CDR2 SVGAGI (reference sequence). The CDR3 region has the DNA TGTGCCAGCAGGCCCACCAGAGGGGGCTCATACGAGCAGTACTTC. This encodes CASRPTRGGSYEQYF.

The chain combines TRBV27 with TRBJ2-7, with D maybe TRBD1 (6 bases). This CDR3 is built from 12 residues. Trimming stripped 6 bases from V and 7 bases from J, with 13 bases between. Germline V gene data show CDR1 as MNHEY and CDR2 as SMNVEV (reference sequence). The CDR3 DNA is TGTGCCAGCAGGGCTTGGGGGCATGAGCAGTACTTC. Translated: CASRAWGHEQYF.

V gene TRBV6-6 combines with J gene TRBJ1-2; the D is unclear. Trimming took off 9 bases at V and 8 bases at J, with 19 bases between the two ends. CDR1 is MNHNY, CDR2 SVGAGI, per germline (reference sequence). The CDR3 loop spans 13 amino acids. CDR3 loop: CASGRATGGGYTF. As DNA, the CDR3 is TGTGCCAGTGGCCGCGCGACGGGAGGAGGCTACACCTTC.

V gene TRBV4-2 combines with J gene TRBJ2-1; 12 nucleotides line up with TRBD2. Trimming cost V 6 bases and J 4 bases; bases outside gene matches: 7. Germline V gene lookup returns CDR1 LGHNA and CDR2 YNFKEQ. The CDR3 has 16 residues. DNA of the CDR3: TGTGCCAGCAGTCATCTAGCGGGGGGGGTATACAATGAGCAGTTCTTC. This codes for CASSHLAGGVYNEQFF.

The CDR3 nucleotides are TGCGCCAGCAGCCCCCGGACAGGAAACAATGAGCAGTTCTTC. Translating gives CASSPRTGNNEQFF. V and J are TRBV5-1 and TRBJ2-1, with 7 bases lining up with TRBD1. After removal of 4 bases from V and 5 bases from J, the junction contained 6 bases not matched to a gene. The germline V gene encodes CDR1 SGHRS and CDR2 YFSETQ. The CDR3 spans 14 residues. The full variable domain, completed using reference TRBV5-1 and TRBJ2-1, is KAGVTQTPRYLIKTRGQQVTLSCSPISGHRSVSWYQQTPGQGLQFLFEYFSETQRNKGNFPGRFSGRQFSNSRSEMNVSTLELGDSALYLCASSPRTGNNEQFFGPGTRLTVL.

The chain is built from TRBV11-3 and TRBJ2-7; 10 positions match TRBD1. The germline V gene encodes CDR1 SGHNT and CDR2 YENEEA. The CDR3 runs 13 residues. The V segment lost 5 bases and the J segment 5 bases; nucleotides outside the gene matches: 3. CDR3 DNA sequence: TGTGCCAGCAGCCTTGACAGGGGGCACGAGCAGTACTTC. It is translated as CASSLDRGHEQYF.

This chain uses TRBV6-5 with TRBJ1-1, with TRBD1 as a possible D gene (5 bases). The CDR3 is 13 amino acids. The ends were cut back, 5 bases at V and 1 base at J, with 8 bases in the middle. In germline, CDR1 is MNHEY, CDR2 SVGAGI. This CDR3 is CASSTRENTEAFF. The DNA for the CDR3 is TGTGCCAGCAGTACCAGGGAGAACACTGAAGCTTTCTTT.

The chain links TRBV6-5 to TRBJ1-5; TRBD1 agrees at 10 bases. This CDR3 is built from 14 residues. Germline trimming cut 6 bases from V and 5 bases from J; bases unmatched to any gene: 4. In germline, CDR1 is MNHEY, CDR2 SVGAGI. The CDR3 loop is CASSRGTGDQPQHF. Written as DNA, the CDR3 is TGTGCCAGCAGCCGAGGGACAGGGGATCAGCCCCAGCATTTT.

This chain links TRBV29-1 with TRBJ2-2, with TRBD2 identical over 7 bases. Trimming removed 3 bases from V and 6 bases from J; junction bases left unmatched: 1. This CDR3 is built from 12 residues. Germline V lookup: CDR1 SQVTM, CDR2 ANQGSEA. CDR3 sequence (DNA): TGCAGCGTTGAGGGGGGGGCCGGGGAGCTGTTTTTT. Its translation: CSVEGGAGELFF.

This clone was counted once. CDR3 DNA sequence: TGTGCCAGCACTCCCTGGGGGGGCCTAAATTCACCCCTCCACTTT. It is translated as CASTPWGGLNSPLHF. The chain is built from TRBV7-9 and TRBJ1-6, with D possibly being TRBD1 (6 bases). The CDR3 spans 15 residues. V lost 7 bases and J lost 7, with 17 bases in between. Germline V gene sequence: CDR1 SEHNR, CDR2 FQNEAQ (reference sequence).